The rows below give T cell receptor beta chains drawn from one sample of a study of blood T cell repertoires in COVID-19. TCRdb's table, derived via immunoSEQ multiplex PCR, lists solely in-frame clones and lacks some. The top ten hold roughly an eighth of the sample, which has fewer than 90,000 clones, 72% seen once. Input material: peripheral blood. Receptor source: a woman at least 80 years old with acute or convalescent COVID-19. CDR3s include the opening cysteine and the closing phenylalanine or tryptophan. Fields, in order: J gene, V gene, D gene, clone size, CDR3 protein, CDR3 DNA. A D gene is named only where the DNA matches it firmly. Size values are once, few and many counts, or a class for expanded clones, and some rows have none.

TRBJ2-3 TRBV28 TRBD1 NA CASSLAGGDTQYF TGTGCCAGCAGTTTGGCAGGGGGAGATACGCAGTATTTT
TRBJ1-4 TRBV7-2 NA NA CASSSGQNEKLFF TGTGCCAGCAGCTCCGGACAGAATGAAAAACTGTTTTTT
TRBJ2-5 TRBV12-3/TRBV12-4 NA NA CASSLYSQETQYF TGTGCCAGCAGTTTGTACAGCCAAGAGACCCAGTACTTC
TRBJ1-6 TRBV19 NA NA CASKRGHRSPLHF TGTGCCAGTAAAAGGGGACACAGATCACCCCTCCACTTT
TRBJ1-1 TRBV7-8 TRBD1 once CASSLQGAGNTEAFF TGTGCCAGCAGCTTGCAGGGGGCTGGGAACACTGAAGCTTTCTTT
TRBJ1-1 TRBV9 NA NA CASSRLGGNTEAFF TGTGCCAGCAGCCGTTTGGGGGGTAACACTGAAGCTTTCTTT
TRBJ2-1 TRBV7-9 TRBD2 NA CASSLSLAGALSSYNEQFF TGTGCCAGCAGCTTAAGTCTAGCGGGGGCCCTGAGCTCCTACAATGAGCAGTTCTTC
TRBJ1-2 TRBV5-1 NA few CASSLRSGQPYGYTF TGCGCCAGCAGCTTGAGAAGCGGACAGCCCTATGGCTACACCTTC
TRBJ1-1 TRBV28 NA NA CASSFGSGYRAEAFF TGTGCCAGCAGTTTTGGGTCGGGGTATAGAGCTGAAGCTTTCTTT
TRBJ2-5 TRBV6-5 TRBD2 NA CASRPLGRGKTQYF TGTGCCAGCAGACCCCTAGGGAGGGGAAAGACCCAGTACTTC
TRBJ2-1 TRBV7-2 NA NA CASSPPVGREQFF TGTGCCAGCAGCCCTCCCGTCGGCAGGGAGCAGTTCTTC
TRBJ2-7 TRBV9 NA NA CASSLRARVPGDTTSCEQYF TGTGCCAGCTCCCTTAGGGCCCGCGTCCCAGGGGATACAACCAGCTGCGAGCAGTACTTC
TRBJ1-1 TRBV19 TRBD1 NA CASSPDRATEAFF TGTGCCAGTAGTCCGGACAGGGCTACTGAAGCTTTCTTT
TRBJ1-5 TRBV28 TRBD1 once CASSTGQGYDQPQHF TGTGCCAGCAGTACGGGACAGGGATACGATCAGCCCCAGCATTTT
TRBJ2-1 TRBV3-1/TRBV3-2 TRBD2 many CASSPTAGGRDEQFF TGTGCCAGCAGCCCGACCGCGGGGGGGCGTGATGAGCAGTTCTTC
TRBJ1-2 TRBV5-8 TRBD1 NA CASSIGTGVNYGYTF TGTGCCAGCAGCATCGGGACAGGAGTCAACTATGGCTACACCTTC
TRBJ2-1 TRBV27 TRBD2 few CASSLGLGYNEQFF TGTGCCAGCAGTTTGGGACTAGGCTACAATGAGCAGTTCTTC
TRBJ1-1 TRBV5-4 NA NA CASSLAGGLNTEAFF TGTGCCAGCAGCTTGGCCGGGGGGCTGAACACTGAAGCTTTCTTT
TRBJ2-5 TRBV3-1/TRBV3-2 NA NA CASSFRLEETQYF TGTGCCAGCAGCTTCCGACTGGAAGAGACCCAGTACTTC
TRBJ2-5 TRBV30 NA NA CAQITGETQYF TGTGCACAAATAACAGGAGAGACCCAGTACTTC
TRBJ1-2 TRBV7-2 NA NA CASSLAAGYDYGYTF TGTGCCAGCAGTCTTGCGGCAGGGTATGACTATGGCTACACCTTC
TRBJ2-1 TRBV3-1/TRBV3-2 TRBD1 NA CASSPFMQGDNEQFF TGTGCCAGCAGCCCCTTCATGCAGGGGGACAATGAGCAGTTCTTC
TRBJ1-2 TRBV2 NA once CASRKQEVPNYGYTF TGTGCCAGCAGAAAGCAGGAGGTTCCTAACTATGGCTACACCTTC
TRBJ1-3 TRBV5-6 TRBD1 NA CASSFMQGGTGNTIYF TGTGCCAGCAGCTTCATGCAGGGGGGTACCGGAAACACCATATATTTT
TRBJ1-2 TRBV2 NA NA CASRRLGGSGYTF TGTGCCAGCAGAAGACTCGGGGGAAGCGGCTACACCTTC
TRBJ2-3 TRBV2 TRBD2 NA CATDPGAGLGDTQYF TGTGCCACCGACCCAGGAGCGGGGCTCGGGGATACGCAGTATTTT
TRBJ1-1 TRBV10-3 TRBD1 few CAISKRDRAGLTEAFF TGTGCCATCAGTAAGCGGGACAGGGCTGGGTTAACTGAAGCTTTCTTT
TRBJ1-6 TRBV5-1 TRBD1 NA CASSRRGLNSPLHF TGCGCCAGCAGCCGCAGGGGGTTAAATTCACCCCTCCACTTT
TRBJ1-4 TRBV3-1/TRBV3-2 NA NA CASSPGWESEKLFF TGTGCCAGCAGCCCCGGGTGGGAGTCTGAAAAACTGTTTTTT
TRBJ1-2 TRBV7-2 TRBD1 NA CASSLRQGAGYTF TGTGCCAGCAGCTTAAGACAGGGGGCGGGCTACACCTTC
TRBJ2-1 TRBV9 NA NA CASSVGSGEAYNEQFF TGTGCCAGCAGCGTAGGTTCGGGGGAAGCCTACAATGAGCAGTTCTTC
TRBJ2-3 TRBV11-1 NA NA CASSSRDISTDTQYF TGTGCCAGCAGCTCCCGGGACATATCCACAGATACGCAGTATTTT
TRBJ1-3 TRBV29-1 NA NA CSVAVASSGNTIYF TGCAGCGTTGCTGTGGCTAGCTCTGGAAACACCATATATTTT
TRBJ1-4 TRBV4-2 NA NA CASSQGSLRGGRSTNEKLFF TGTGCCAGCAGCCAAGGATCCCTCAGGGGCGGGCGCTCAACTAATGAAAAACTGTTTTTT
TRBJ2-2 TRBV7-3 NA few CASSSQGFGGELFF TGTGCCAGCAGCTCGCAGGGGTTCGGCGGGGAGCTGTTTTTT
TRBJ1-3 TRBV2 TRBD1 NA CANTGDSGNTIYF TGTGCCAACACAGGGGACTCTGGAAACACCATATATTTT
TRBJ2-7 TRBV29-1 NA NA CSGGDRRSSYEQYF TGCAGCGGGGGAGACAGGAGGAGCTCCTACGAGCAGTACTTC
TRBJ2-3 TRBV20-1 NA once CSARPGDTQYF TGCAGTGCTCGTCCCGGAGATACGCAGTATTTT
TRBJ2-5 TRBV7-3 NA NA CASPGETQYF TGTGCCAGCCCGGGAGAGACCCAGTACTTC
TRBJ1-6 TRBV7-8 NA NA CASSLVSGYDSPLHF TGTGCCAGCAGCTTAGTGTCAGGGTACGACTCACCCCTCCACTTT
TRBJ2-1 TRBV7-9 NA NA CASARRYSYNEQFF TGTGCCAGCGCTCGCCGGTACTCCTACAATGAGCAGTTCTTC
TRBJ1-3 TRBV6-5 TRBD1 NA CASSPGGTSGNTIYF TGTGCCAGCAGCCCAGGGGGCACGTCTGGAAACACCATATATTTT
TRBJ2-2 TRBV2 TRBD1 NA CARSGTANTGELFF TGTGCCAGGTCCGGGACAGCGAACACCGGGGAGCTGTTTTTT
TRBJ1-2 TRBV19 TRBD1 NA CASRQGLSYGYTF TGTGCCAGTCGACAGGGGCTTTCGTATGGCTACACCTTC
TRBJ1-1 TRBV29-1 NA NA CSVRRYQTDYTEAFF TGCAGCGTTAGACGTTATCAGACGGACTACACTGAAGCTTTCTTT
TRBJ1-1 TRBV9 TRBD1 NA CASSGGGAGTEAFF TGTGCCAGCAGCGGAGGGGGCGCGGGCACTGAAGCTTTCTTT
TRBJ1-5 TRBV9 NA NA CASTVDGAVNQPQHF TGTGCCAGCACCGTAGACGGAGCCGTCAATCAGCCCCAGCATTTT
TRBJ2-5 TRBV28 TRBD2 NA CASSWDYQHRATQETQYF TGTGCCAGCAGTTGGGACTACCAACATAGGGCCACCCAAGAGACCCAGTACTTC
TRBJ2-1 TRBV5-6 TRBD2 NA CASSLVIAGSSYNEQFF TGTGCCAGCAGCCTGGTGATAGCGGGGAGCTCCTACAATGAGCAGTTCTTC
TRBJ2-7 TRBV4-2 TRBD2 NA CASSQDRAGGGEEQYF TGTGCCAGCAGCCAAGATCGAGCGGGGGGCGGGGAAGAGCAGTACTTC